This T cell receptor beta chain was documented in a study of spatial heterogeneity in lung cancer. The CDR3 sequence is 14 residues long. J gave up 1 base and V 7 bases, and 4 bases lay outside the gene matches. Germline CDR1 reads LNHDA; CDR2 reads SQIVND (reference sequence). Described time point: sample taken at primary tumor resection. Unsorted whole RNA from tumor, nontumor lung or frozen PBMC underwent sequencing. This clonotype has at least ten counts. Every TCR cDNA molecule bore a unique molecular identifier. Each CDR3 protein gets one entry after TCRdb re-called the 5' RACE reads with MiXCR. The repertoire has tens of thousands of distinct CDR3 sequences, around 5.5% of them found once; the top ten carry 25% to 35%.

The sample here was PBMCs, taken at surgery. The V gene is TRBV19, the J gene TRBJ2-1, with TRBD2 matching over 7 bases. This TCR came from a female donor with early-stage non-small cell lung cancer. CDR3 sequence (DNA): TGTGCCAGTATCCCTAGCGGTTCCTACAATGAGCAGTTCTTC. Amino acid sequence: CASIPSGSYNEQFF.